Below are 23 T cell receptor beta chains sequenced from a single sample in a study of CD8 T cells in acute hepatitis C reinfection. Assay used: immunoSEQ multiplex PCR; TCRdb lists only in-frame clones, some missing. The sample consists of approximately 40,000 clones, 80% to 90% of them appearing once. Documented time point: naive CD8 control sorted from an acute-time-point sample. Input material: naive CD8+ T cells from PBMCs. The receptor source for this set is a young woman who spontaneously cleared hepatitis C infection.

CDR3 sequence (DNA): TGTGCCAGCAGTCCGGGACAGAACTATGGCTACACCTTC. This codes for CASSPGQNYGYTF. The V and J genes are TRBV27 and TRBJ1-2; TRBD1 matches 7 bases. The CDR3 extends over 13 amino acids. Germline CDR1 MNHEY, CDR2 SMNVEV (reference sequence). Losses at the gene ends were 5 bases for V and 2 bases for J; bases not matched to a gene: 2.

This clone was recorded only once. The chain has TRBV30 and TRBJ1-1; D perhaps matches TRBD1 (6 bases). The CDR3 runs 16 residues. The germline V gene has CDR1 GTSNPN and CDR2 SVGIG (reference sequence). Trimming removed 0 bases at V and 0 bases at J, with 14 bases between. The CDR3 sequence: CAWSVQSDRLNTEAFF. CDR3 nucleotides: TGTGCCTGGAGTGTACAGTCGGACAGACTGAACACTGAAGCTTTCTTT.

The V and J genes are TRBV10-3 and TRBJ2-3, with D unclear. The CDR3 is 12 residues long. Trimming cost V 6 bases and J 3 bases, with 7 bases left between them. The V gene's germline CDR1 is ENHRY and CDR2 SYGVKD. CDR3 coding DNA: TGTGCCATCAGGGACGGTACAGATACGCAGTATTTT. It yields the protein CAIRDGTDTQYF.

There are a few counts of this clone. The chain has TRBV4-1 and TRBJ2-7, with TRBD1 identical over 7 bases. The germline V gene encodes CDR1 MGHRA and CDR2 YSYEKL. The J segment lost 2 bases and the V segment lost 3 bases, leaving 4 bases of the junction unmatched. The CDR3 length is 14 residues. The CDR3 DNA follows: TGCGCCAGCAGCCAGACCGGGACAGCCTACGAGCAGTACTTC. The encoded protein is CASSQTGTAYEQYF.

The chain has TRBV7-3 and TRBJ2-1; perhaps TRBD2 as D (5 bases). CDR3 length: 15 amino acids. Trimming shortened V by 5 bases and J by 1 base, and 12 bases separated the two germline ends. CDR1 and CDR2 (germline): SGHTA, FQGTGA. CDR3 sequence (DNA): TGTGCCAGCAGCCCAGGACTGATATCCTACAATGAGCAGTTCTTC. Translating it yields CASSPGLISYNEQFF.

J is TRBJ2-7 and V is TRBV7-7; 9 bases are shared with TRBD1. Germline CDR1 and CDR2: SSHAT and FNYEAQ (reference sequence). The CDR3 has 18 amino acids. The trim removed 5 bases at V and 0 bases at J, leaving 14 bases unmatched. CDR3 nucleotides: TGTGCCAGCAGCCCAGACGCCGGGACAGGGCTGGACTCCTACGAGCAGTACTTC. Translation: CASSPDAGTGLDSYEQYF.

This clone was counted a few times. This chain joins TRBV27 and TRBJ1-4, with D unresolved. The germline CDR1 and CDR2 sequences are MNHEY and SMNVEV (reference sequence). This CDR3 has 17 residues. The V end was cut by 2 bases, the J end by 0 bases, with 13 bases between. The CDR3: CASSLGPEYATNEKLFF. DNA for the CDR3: TGTGCCAGCAGTTTAGGGCCAGAGTACGCAACTAATGAAAAACTGTTTTTT.

This chain's CDR3 is CASSSLAGIDYNEQFF. The DNA of the CDR3 is TGTGCCAGCAGCTCTTTAGCGGGAATCGACTACAATGAGCAGTTCTTC. The rearrangement links TRBV7-3 to TRBJ2-1; TRBD2 matches at 8 bases. There are 16 residues in the CDR3. The trim removed 4 bases at V and 3 bases at J, leaving 8 bases unmatched. From germline, CDR1 is SGHTA and CDR2 FQGTGA.

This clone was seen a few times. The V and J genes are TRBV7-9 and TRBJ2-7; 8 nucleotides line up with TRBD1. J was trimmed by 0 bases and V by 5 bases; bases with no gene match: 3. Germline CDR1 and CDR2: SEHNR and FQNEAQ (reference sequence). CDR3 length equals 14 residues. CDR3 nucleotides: TGTGCCAGCAGCCCACAGGGGGTCTCCTACGAGCAGTACTTC. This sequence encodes CASSPQGVSYEQYF. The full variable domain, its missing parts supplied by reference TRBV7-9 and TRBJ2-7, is DTGVSQNPRHKITKRGQNVTFRCDPISEHNRLYWYRQTLGQGPEFLTYFQNEAQLEKSRLLSDRFSAERPKGSFSTLEIQRTEQGDSAMYLCASSPQGVSYEQYFGPGTRLTVT.

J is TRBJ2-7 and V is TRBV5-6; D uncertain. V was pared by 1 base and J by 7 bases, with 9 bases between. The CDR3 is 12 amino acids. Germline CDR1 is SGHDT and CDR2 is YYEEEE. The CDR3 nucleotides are TGTGCCAGCAGCTTGTCCTTGACAGAGCAGTACTTC. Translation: CASSLSLTEQYF. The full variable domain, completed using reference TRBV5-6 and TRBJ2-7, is DAGVTQSPTHLIKTRGQQVTLRCSPKSGHDTVSWYQQALGQGPQFIFQYYEEEERQRGNFPDRFSGHQFPNYSSELNVNALLLGDSALYLCASSLSLTEQYFGPGTRLTVT.

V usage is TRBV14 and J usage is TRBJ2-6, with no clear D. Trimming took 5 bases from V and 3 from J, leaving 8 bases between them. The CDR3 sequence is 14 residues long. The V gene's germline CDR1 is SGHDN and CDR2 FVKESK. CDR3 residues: CASSERRGANVLTF. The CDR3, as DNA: TGTGCCAGCAGCGAAAGGCGTGGGGCCAACGTCCTGACTTTC.

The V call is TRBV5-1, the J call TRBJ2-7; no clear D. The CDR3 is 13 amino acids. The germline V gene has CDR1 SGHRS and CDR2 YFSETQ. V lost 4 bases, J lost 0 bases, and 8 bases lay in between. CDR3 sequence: CASSPSDSYEQYF. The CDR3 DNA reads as TGCGCCAGCAGCCCGTCTGACTCCTACGAGCAGTACTTC. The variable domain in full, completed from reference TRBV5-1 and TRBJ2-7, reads KAGVTQTPRYLIKTRGQQVTLSCSPISGHRSVSWYQQTPGQGLQFLFEYFSETQRNKGNFPGRFSGRQFSNSRSEMNVSTLELGDSALYLCASSPSDSYEQYFGPGTRLTVT.

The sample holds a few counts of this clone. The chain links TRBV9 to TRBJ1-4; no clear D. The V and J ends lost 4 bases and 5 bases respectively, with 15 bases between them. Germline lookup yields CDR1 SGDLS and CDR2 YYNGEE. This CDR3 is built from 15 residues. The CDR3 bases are TGTGCCAGCAGCCTCGGACCGATTCTGAATGAAAAACTGTTTTTT. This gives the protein CASSLGPILNEKLFF. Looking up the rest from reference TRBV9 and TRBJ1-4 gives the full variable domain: DSGVTQTPKHLITATGQRVTLRCSPRSGDLSVYWYQQSLDQGLQFLIQYYNGEERAKGNILERFSAQQFPDLHSELNLSSLELGDSALYFCASSLGPILNEKLFFGSGTQLSVL.

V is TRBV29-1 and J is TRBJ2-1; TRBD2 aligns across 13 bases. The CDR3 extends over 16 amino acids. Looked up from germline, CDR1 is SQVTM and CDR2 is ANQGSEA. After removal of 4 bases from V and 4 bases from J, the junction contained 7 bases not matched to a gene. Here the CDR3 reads CSVAGTSGTGYNEQFF. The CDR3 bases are TGCAGCGTTGCGGGGACTAGCGGGACGGGGTACAATGAGCAGTTCTTC.

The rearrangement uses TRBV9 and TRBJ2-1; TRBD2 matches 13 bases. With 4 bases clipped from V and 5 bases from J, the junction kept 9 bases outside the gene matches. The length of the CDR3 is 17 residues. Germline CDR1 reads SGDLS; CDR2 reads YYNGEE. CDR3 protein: CASSPRGLAGRHNEQFF. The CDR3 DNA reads TGTGCCAGCAGCCCCAGGGGACTAGCGGGACGCCACAATGAGCAGTTCTTC.

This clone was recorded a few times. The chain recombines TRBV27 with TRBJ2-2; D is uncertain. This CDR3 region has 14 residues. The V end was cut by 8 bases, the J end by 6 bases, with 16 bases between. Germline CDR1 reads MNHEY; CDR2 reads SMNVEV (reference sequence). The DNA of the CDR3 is TGTGCCAGCGGTGTTGGGCTCCCCTCCGGGGAGCTGTTTTTT. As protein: CASGVGLPSGELFF.

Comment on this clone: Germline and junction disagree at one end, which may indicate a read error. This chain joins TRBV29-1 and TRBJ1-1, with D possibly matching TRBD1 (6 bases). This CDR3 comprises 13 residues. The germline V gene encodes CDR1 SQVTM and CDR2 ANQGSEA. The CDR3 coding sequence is TGCAGCGTTAAAGAGGGGGAGGGCACTGAAGCTTTCTTT. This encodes CSVKEGEGTEAFF.

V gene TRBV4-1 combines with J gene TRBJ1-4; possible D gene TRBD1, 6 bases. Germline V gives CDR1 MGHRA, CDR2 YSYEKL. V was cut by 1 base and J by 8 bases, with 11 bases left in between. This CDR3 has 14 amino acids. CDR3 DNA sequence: TGCGCCAGCAGCCAAGGCAGGGGAGACGAAAAACTGTTTTTT. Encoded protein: CASSQGRGDEKLFF.

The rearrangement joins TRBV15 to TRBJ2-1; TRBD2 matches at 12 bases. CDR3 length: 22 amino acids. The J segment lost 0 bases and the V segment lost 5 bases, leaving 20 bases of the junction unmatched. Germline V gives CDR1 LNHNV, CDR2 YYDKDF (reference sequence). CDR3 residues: CATSQRVVVGTSGSSSYNEQFF. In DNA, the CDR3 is TGTGCCACCAGCCAAAGAGTTGTCGTCGGGACTAGCGGGTCCAGCTCCTACAATGAGCAGTTCTTC.

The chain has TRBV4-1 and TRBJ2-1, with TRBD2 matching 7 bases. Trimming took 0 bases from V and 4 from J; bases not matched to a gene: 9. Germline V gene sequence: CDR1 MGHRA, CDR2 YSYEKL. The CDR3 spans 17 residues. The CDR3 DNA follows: TGCGCCAGCAGCCAAGAACCCCTAGCGGCTTTGTACAATGAGCAGTTCTTC. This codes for CASSQEPLAALYNEQFF.

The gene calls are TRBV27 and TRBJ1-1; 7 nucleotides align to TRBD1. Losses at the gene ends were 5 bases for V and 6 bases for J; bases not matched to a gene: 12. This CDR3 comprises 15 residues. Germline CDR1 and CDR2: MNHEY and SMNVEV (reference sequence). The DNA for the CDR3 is TGTGCCAGCAGTAGTCCGGACAGGCTGGGCGCTGAAGCTTTCTTT. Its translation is CASSSPDRLGAEAFF.

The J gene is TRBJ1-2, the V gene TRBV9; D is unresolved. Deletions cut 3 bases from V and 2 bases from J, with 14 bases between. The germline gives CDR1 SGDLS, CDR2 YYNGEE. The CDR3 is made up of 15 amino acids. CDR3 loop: CASSARAIMNYGYTF. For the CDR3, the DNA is TGTGCCAGCAGCGCCCGAGCGATTATGAACTATGGCTACACCTTC.

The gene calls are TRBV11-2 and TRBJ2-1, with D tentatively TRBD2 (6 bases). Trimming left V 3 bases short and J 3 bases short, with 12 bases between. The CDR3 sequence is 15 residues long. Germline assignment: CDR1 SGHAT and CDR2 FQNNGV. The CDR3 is CASSFSTGDYNEQFF. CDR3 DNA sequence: TGTGCCAGCAGCTTTTCTACGGGGGACTACAATGAGCAGTTCTTC.